This TCR beta chain stems from a study of T cells in localized non-small cell lung cancer. Study-level points and caveats: Analysis by sequencing included only one tumor region, so heterogeneity remains possible. Longer overall survival accompanied higher blood T cell density. Adjacent lung was found to contain a median roughly 60 of the top 100 tumor clones.

Data came from immunoSEQ multiplex PCR; TCRdb stores just in-frame clones and leaves some out. Among 53,000 or so clones listed, around 80% were seen once. There are 15 residues in the CDR3. Looked up from germline, CDR1 is LNHDA and CDR2 is SQIVND (reference sequence). V lost 2 bases, J lost 4 bases, and 8 bases stayed unmatched. A word on this clone: The antigen remains unidentified.

Sample: peripheral blood mononuclear cells, taken before any cancer treatment. This TCR derives from a man aged 40 to 70 with stage III lung adenocarcinoma. V gene TRBV19 combines with J gene TRBJ2-7; TRBD2 agrees at 7 bases. Here the CDR3 DNA reads TGTGCCAGTAGTATAACGCGGGAGTACTTATACGAGCAGTACTTC. Protein sequence: CASSITREYLYEQYF. Using reference TRBV19 and TRBJ2-7 for the parts outside the CDR3, the full variable domain is DGGITQSPKYLFRKEGQNVTLSCEQNLNHDAMYWYRQDPGQGLRLIYYSQIVNDFQKGDIAEGYSVSREKKESFPLTVTSAQKNPTAFYLCASSITREYLYEQYFGPGTRLTVT.